This TCR beta chain came from a study of regulatory T cells in long-lasting Graves disease. Time point in this sample: newly diagnosed GD, antithyroid drugs for less than 3 months. From PBMCs, RNA was extracted and then used to make the TCR library. Sequencing libraries for TCR beta were prepared with iRepertoire HTBI primers and Arm-PCR of CDR3 regions. TCRdb analysed the multiplex PCR reads with MiXCR anew, one entry per CDR3 protein. This sample has about 330,000 distinct CDR3 sequences, with roughly 16% found just once. This clonotype was seen many times. The CDR3 consists of 13 residues. V lost 1 base and J lost 4, with 6 bases in between. CDR1 and CDR2 from the germline V gene are PRHDT and FYEKMQ (reference sequence). These data were also filed under a second study, of T cells in Graves' hyperthyroidism and ophthalmopathy. That work states: Most thyroid clonotypes expanded above 0.001 appeared in blood too.

Specimen: peripheral blood mononuclear cells (PBMCs), collected at new diagnosis, from a patient treated with antithyroid drugs. The rearrangement links TRBV13 to TRBJ2-3, with D hard to call. This receptor was obtained from a woman aged 18-30 years with Graves disease. The CDR3 DNA reads as TGTGCCAGCAGCTTAGAACCCTCAGATACGCAGTATTTT. It specifies CASSLEPSDTQYF.